A single sample is the source of the 4 T cell receptor beta chains below, sequenced in a study of blood T cells in healthy people across ages. Through a sample-barcoded 5' primer and a J-beta primer mix, a second PCR was run for roughly 6 to 11 cycles. TCRdb processed the 5' RACE reads anew with MiXCR; each CDR3 protein has one entry. The sample has under 1,000,000 distinct CDR3 sequences, roughly 46% seen once. The specimen sequenced was blood. These receptor sequences come from a man older than 75 in good health.

CDR3: CASRRNREEQYF. CDR3 DNA sequence: TGTGCCAGCAGAAGGAATAGGGAGGAGCAGTACTTC. The chain employs TRBV12-3 or TRBV12-4 and TRBJ2-7, with a possible D match to TRBD2 (5 bases). The CDR3 runs to 12 residues. The V gene lost 6 bases and the J gene lost 7 bases, with 13 bases spanning the gap.

This rearrangement joins TRBV6-1 to TRBJ2-7; TRBD2 matches 12 bases. There are 15 residues in the CDR3. J was trimmed by 7 bases and V by 9 bases; bases with no gene match: 13. Germline V CDR1 and CDR2: MNHNS, SASEGT. Here the CDR3 reads CASGLAGPSYNEQYF. The CDR3 DNA reads TGTGCCAGTGGACTAGCGGGACCCTCCTACAATGAGCAGTACTTC.

The CDR3 sequence: CASSLELRGGASRLYEQYF. The CDR3 DNA is TGTGCCAGCAGCTTGGAGTTAAGAGGGGGCGCTAGCAGACTCTACGAGCAGTACTTC. The V and J genes are TRBV5-4 and TRBJ2-7; 7 bases line up with TRBD1. The germline gives CDR1 SGHNT, CDR2 YYREEE (reference sequence). Germline trimming cut 0 bases from V and 3 bases from J; bases unmatched to any gene: 18. The CDR3 totals 19 residues.

This chain links TRBV5-1 with TRBJ2-1; TRBD2 matches 9 bases. Unmatched junction bases numbered 4, after V lost 4 bases and J lost 2 bases. Germline loops: CDR1 SGHRS, CDR2 YFSETQ. CDR3 length equals 15 residues. The CDR3 DNA reads TGCGCCAGCAGCCGGGCTAGCGGGACCTACAATGAGCAGTTCTTC. This encodes CASSRASGTYNEQFF.